This TCR beta chain came from a study of regulatory T cells in long-lasting Graves disease. Overall study: Recently diagnosed Graves' patients had received antithyroid drugs for under 3 months.

Time point here: newly diagnosed GD, antithyroid drugs for less than 3 months. Extracted RNA from PBMCs served as the source of the TCR library. Combining iRepertoire HTBI primers with Arm-PCR of CDR3 regions, the authors built TCR beta libraries. TCRdb fed the multiplex PCR reads into MiXCR, producing one record per CDR3 protein. The sample shows roughly 510,000 distinct CDR3 sequences, roughly 16% of them seen only once. In germline, CDR1 is MNHEY, CDR2 SVGAGI. The CDR3 runs 14 residues. V lost 4 bases and J lost 6; bases outside the gene matches: 5. These data also featured in a second study, about T cells in Graves' hyperthyroidism and ophthalmopathy. Per that paper: TCR CDR3 regions were first amplified by RT-PCR with HTBI primers.

The source is a man between 18 and 29 years old with Graves disease. This material consisted of peripheral blood mononuclear cells (PBMCs), taken at new diagnosis, from a patient treated with antithyroid drugs. This rearrangement joins TRBV6-5 to TRBJ2-2, with 7 nucleotides matching TRBD2. The CDR3 region is CASSSSGISGELFF. The CDR3 DNA reads as TGTGCCAGCAGTTCCAGCGGGATCTCCGGGGAGCTGTTTTTT.